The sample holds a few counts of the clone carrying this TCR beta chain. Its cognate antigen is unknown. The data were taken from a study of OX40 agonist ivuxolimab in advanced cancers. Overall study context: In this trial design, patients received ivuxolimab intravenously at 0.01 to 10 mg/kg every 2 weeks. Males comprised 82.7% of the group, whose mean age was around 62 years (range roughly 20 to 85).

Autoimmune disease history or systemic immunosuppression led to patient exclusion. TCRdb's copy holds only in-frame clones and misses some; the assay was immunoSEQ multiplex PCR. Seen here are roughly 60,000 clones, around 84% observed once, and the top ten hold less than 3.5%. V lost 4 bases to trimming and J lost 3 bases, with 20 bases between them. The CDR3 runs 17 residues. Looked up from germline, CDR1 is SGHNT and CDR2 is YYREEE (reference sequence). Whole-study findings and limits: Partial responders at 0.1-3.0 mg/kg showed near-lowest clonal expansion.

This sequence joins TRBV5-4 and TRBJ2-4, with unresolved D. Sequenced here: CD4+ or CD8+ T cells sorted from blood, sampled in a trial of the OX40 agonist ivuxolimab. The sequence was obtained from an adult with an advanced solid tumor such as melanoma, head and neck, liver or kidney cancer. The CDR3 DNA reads TGTGCCAGCAGCCCCACGGCCCAGGTGGTTGGCAAAAACATTCAGTACTTC. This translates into CASSPTAQVVGKNIQYF.